This TCR beta chain was profiled in a study of breast tumors, draining lymph nodes, adjacent tissues. The lymph nodes were axillary draining lymph nodes from breast cancer patients. TCRdb analysed the multiplex PCR reads with MiXCR anew, one entry per CDR3 protein. This table has about 200,000 distinct CDR3 sequences, approximately 33% appearing once. This CDR3 has 14 residues. V lost 3 bases and J lost 1; bases outside the gene matches: 0. Per germline, CDR1 KGHSH and CDR2 LQKENI. Comment on this clonotype: Its antigen is unknown.

Broader study findings: Tumors had less TCR diversity than lymph nodes, more than nontumor tissue. Tumor T cell lymph node origin was a supported hypothesis, not proven.

Sequenced material: axillary lymph node tissue. This sequence joins TRBV18 and TRBJ2-4; 7 bases are a match to TRBD1. This TCR derives from a female donor with breast cancer. Some clones in this sample may be carry-over from other donors' samples. CDR3: CASSPDRAKNIQYF. The CDR3 nucleotides read TGTGCCAGCTCACCGGACAGGGCCAAAAACATTCAGTACTTC. The full variable domain, in which reference TRBV18 and TRBJ2-4 provide the parts outside the CDR3, is NAGVMQNPRHLVRRRGQEARLRCSPMKGHSHVYWYRQLPEEGLKFMVYLQKENIIDESGMPKERFSAEFPKEGPSILRIQQVVRGDSAAYFCASSPDRAKNIQYFGAGTRLSVL.